These 24 T cell receptor beta chains came from one sample sequenced in a study of T cells in Graves' hyperthyroidism and ophthalmopathy. The CDR3 regions of TCR beta were amplified from RNA transcripts. TCR CDR3 regions were first amplified by RT-PCR with HTBI primers. TCRdb reprocessed the multiplex PCR reads with MiXCR, giving one entry per CDR3 protein. The sample yields approximately 530,000 distinct CDR3 sequences, 20% seen once. The specimen sequenced was blood. Source of these receptors: a man between 35 and 55 years old with Graves' ophthalmopathy.

Ten or more counts support this clonotype. This sequence joins TRBV4-1 and TRBJ1-1; tentative D call: TRBD1 (5 bases). The CDR3 length is 14 residues. Trimming shortened V by 0 bases and J by 1 base, and 6 bases separated the two germline ends. Germline-derived CDR1 and CDR2 are MGHRA and YSYEKL. CDR3 residues: CASSQERGNTEAFF. The CDR3 nucleotides are TGCGCCAGCAGCCAAGAAAGGGGGAACACTGAAGCTTTCTTT.

Concerning this clonotype itself: This sequence may be a read error, since a much larger clone differs from it by one base. This chain connects TRBV20-1 to TRBJ2-1; D is unresolved. The CDR3 loop spans 15 amino acids. Germline V gives CDR1 DFQATT, CDR2 SNEGSKA (reference sequence). The CDR3 loop reads CSATSDVRTYSEQFF. CDR3 nucleotide sequence: TGCAGTGCCACATCCGACGTAAGAACCTACAGTGAGCAGTTCTTC.

This clonotype was counted only a few times. CDR3 nucleotide sequence: TGTGCCAGCAGTTTTAACCCCTCGCTTGGTGGGTTGGGGTACAATGAGCAGTTCTTC. Its protein product is CASSFNPSLGGLGYNEQFF. This sequence joins TRBV28 and TRBJ2-1; no firm D call. The CDR3 extends over 19 amino acids. V gave up 3 bases and J gave up 4 bases, with 25 bases separating them. The germline V gene has CDR1 MDHEN and CDR2 SYDVKM.

This clonotype has at least ten counts. This chain uses TRBV2 with TRBJ1-1; D call uncertain. This CDR3 has 14 amino acids. Germline values: CDR1 SNHLY, CDR2 FYNNEI. V lost 4 bases to trimming and J lost 1 base, with 10 bases between them. The DNA for the CDR3 is TGTGCCAGCAGTGGGCCCAGGAGGAACACTGAAGCTTTCTTT. Residues: CASSGPRRNTEAFF. The full variable domain, in which reference TRBV2 and TRBJ1-1 provide the parts outside the CDR3, is EPEVTQTPSHQVTQMGQEVILRCVPISNHLYFYWYRQILGQKVEFLVSFYNNEISEKSEIFDDQFSVERPDGSNFTLKIRSTKLEDSAMYFCASSGPRRNTEAFFGQGTRLTVV.

In this sample, this clonotype turned up a few times. The chain carries TRBV10-3 and TRBJ2-7, with D maybe TRBD1 (6 bases). The CDR3 length is 12 residues. Germline CDR1 ENHRY, CDR2 SYGVKD. Trimming shortened V by 9 bases and J by 2 bases, and 11 bases separated the two germline ends. The CDR3: CAIGRDTYEQYF. The CDR3 nucleotides are TGTGCCATTGGACGGGACACCTACGAGCAGTACTTC.

This clonotype has a handful of counts. The chain couples TRBV28 to TRBJ2-3; unclear D gene. Trimming shortened V by 6 bases and J by 2 bases, and 6 bases separated the two germline ends. Looked up from germline, CDR1 is MDHEN and CDR2 is SYDVKM. The CDR3 is made up of 12 amino acids. CDR3 in DNA: TGTGCCAGCAGCAAACTCACAGATACGCAGTATTTT. Translating gives CASSKLTDTQYF.

V and J are TRBV7-9 and TRBJ2-5; D not certain. V lost 4 bases and J 7 bases, leaving 10 bases between the germline ends. CDR3 size: 12 residues. Germline lookup yields CDR1 SEHNR and CDR2 FQNEAQ (reference sequence). CDR3 DNA sequence: TGTGCCAGCAGCTCAGCGCCGGGGACCCAGTACTTC. This encodes CASSSAPGTQYF.

Regarding this clonotype: The junction differs from germline at one of its ends, possibly a read error. The chain is built from TRBV5-1 and TRBJ2-3; 7 bases are a match to TRBD2. CDR1 and CDR2 (germline): SGHRS, YFSETQ. This CDR3 region has 16 residues. The CDR3 DNA is TGTGCCAGCAGCTTATCCGGGACTACCTCCACAGATACGCAGTATTTT. Its protein is CASSLSGTTSTDTQYF.

This clonotype was picked up a small number of times. The genes are TRBV15 and TRBJ2-5; 11 positions match TRBD1. Germline loops: CDR1 LNHNV, CDR2 YYDKDF (reference sequence). This CDR3 comprises 17 residues. Unmatched junction bases numbered 4, after V lost 0 bases and J lost 1 base. As DNA, the CDR3 is TGTGCCACCAGCAGAGATCGGACAGGGGGCTCCCAAGAGACCCAGTACTTC. This translates into CATSRDRTGGSQETQYF. The full variable domain, with the rest looked up from reference TRBV15 and TRBJ2-5, is DAMVIQNPRYQVTQFGKPVTLSCSQTLNHNVMYWYQQKSSQAPKLLFHYYDKDFNNEADTPDNFQSRRPNTSFCFLDIRSPGLGDTAMYLCATSRDRTGGSQETQYFGPGTRLLVL.

The CDR3 bases are TGTGCCAGCCGGGACCTAAATTCACCCCTCCACTTT. The encoded protein is CASRDLNSPLHF. V and J are TRBV27 and TRBJ1-6; perhaps TRBD1 as D (5 bases). Germline CDR1 reads MNHEY; CDR2 reads SMNVEV (reference sequence). V gave up 8 bases and J gave up 7 bases, with 9 bases separating them. The CDR3 has 12 amino acids.

V gene TRBV10-3 combines with J gene TRBJ1-5; 7 bases fit TRBD1. The germline gives CDR1 ENHRY, CDR2 SYGVKD. Trimming removed 5 bases from V and 3 bases from J; junction bases left unmatched: 7. The CDR3 extends over 15 amino acids. CDR3: CAISRDSGFNQPQHF. As DNA, the CDR3 is TGTGCCATCAGTCGGGACAGCGGCTTCAATCAGCCCCAGCATTTT.

This rearrangement joins TRBV28 to TRBJ2-6; D call uncertain. V lost 6 bases, J lost 5 bases, and 14 bases lay in between. CDR3 size: 15 residues. From germline, CDR1 is MDHEN and CDR2 SYDVKM. The CDR3: CASRGGPNWANVLTF. The CDR3, as DNA: TGTGCCAGCAGAGGCGGACCCAATTGGGCCAACGTCCTGACTTTC.

This clonotype was seen only a few times. V gene TRBV6-1 combines with J gene TRBJ2-3, with TRBD1 matching over 8 bases. With V trimmed by 3 bases and J by 3 bases, 2 bases remained unmatched. Germline V CDR1 and CDR2: MNHNS, SASEGT. The CDR3 runs 14 residues. CDR3 coding DNA: TGTGCCAGCAGTGACAGGACAGGGACAGATACGCAGTATTTT. As protein: CASSDRTGTDTQYF.

In its sample, this clonotype was seen a few times. This chain uses TRBV12-3 or TRBV12-4 with TRBJ1-6; D is uncertain. Trimming left V 2 bases short and J 4 bases short, with 9 bases between. The CDR3 covers 15 residues. The CDR3 spells CASSLSYSYNSPLHF. CDR3 DNA sequence: TGTGCCAGCAGTTTAAGTTACAGTTATAATTCACCCCTCCACTTT.

This rearrangement joins TRBV5-5 to TRBJ1-2; TRBD1 might be the D (6 bases). Trimming removed 4 bases from V and 8 bases from J, with 15 bases in between. In germline, CDR1 is SGHKS, CDR2 YYEKEE (reference sequence). The CDR3 contains 13 residues. The CDR3 region has the DNA TGTGCCAGCAGCACGGGGGGCGCCTGGGGCTACACCTTC. Translated, it gives CASSTGGAWGYTF. The full variable domain, its missing parts supplied by reference TRBV5-5 and TRBJ1-2, is DAGVTQSPTHLIKTRGQQVTLRCSPISGHKSVSWYQQVLGQGPQFIFQYYEKEERGRGNFPDRFSARQFPNYSSELNVNALLLGDSALYLCASSTGGAWGYTFGSGTRLTVV.

The table lists this clonotype with many counts. The rearrangement joins TRBV5-1 to TRBJ2-3, with D possibly matching TRBD1 (6 bases). Germline V CDR1 and CDR2: SGHRS, YFSETQ. This CDR3 is built from 14 residues. V was trimmed by 6 bases and J by 2 bases, leaving 13 bases between them. CDR3 region: CASKQGIATDTQYF. CDR3 DNA: TGCGCCAGCAAGCAGGGGATTGCCACAGATACGCAGTATTTT.

This clonotype turned up a few times. The chain has TRBV9 and TRBJ2-7; 7 bases line up with TRBD2. CDR1 SGDLS and CDR2 YYNGEE come from the germline V gene. The CDR3 contains 16 residues. J lost 2 bases, V lost 3 bases, and 11 bases had no gene match. The CDR3 DNA reads as TGTGCCAGCAGCGCCGGGGGGTCTAGCGGACCCTACGAGCAGTACTTC. As protein: CASSAGGSSGPYEQYF.

This clonotype occurred a few times. The chain combines TRBV6-1 with TRBJ1-2; 8 positions match TRBD1. Germline-derived CDR1 and CDR2 are MNHNS and SASEGT. The CDR3 length is 12 residues. Unmatched junction bases numbered 7, after V lost 8 bases and J lost 8 bases. The CDR3 nucleotides read TGTGCCAGCTCGGACAGGGTTGGCGGCTACACCTTC. This encodes CASSDRVGGYTF.

This clonotype was counted only a few times. The rearrangement joins TRBV13 to TRBJ1-2; D is possibly TRBD1 (6 bases). In germline, CDR1 is PRHDT, CDR2 FYEKMQ (reference sequence). V was pared by 3 bases and J by 0 bases, with 11 bases between. CDR3 length equals 15 residues. The CDR3 DNA reads TGTGCCAGCAGCTTCCGGGACACACCTAACTATGGCTACACCTTC. Translating it yields CASSFRDTPNYGYTF.

The table lists this clonotype with a few counts. One end of the junction varies from germline; a read error may be responsible. The rearrangement links TRBV30 to TRBJ1-2; D is undetermined. The CDR3 runs 11 residues. Germline V gene lookup returns CDR1 GTSNPN and CDR2 SVGIG (reference sequence). The CDR3 sequence is CARSVNYGYTF. The CDR3 nucleotides are TGTGCCCGGAGTGTAAACTATGGCTACACCTTC.

The V and J genes are TRBV6-5 and TRBJ2-3; 16 nucleotides line up with TRBD2. Germline loops: CDR1 MNHEY, CDR2 SVGAGI. There are 18 residues in the CDR3. The V gene end was trimmed by 10 bases and the J gene end by 0 bases; junction bases not matched to a gene: 10. The CDR3 here is CATTLGTSGRGSTDTQYF. CDR3 DNA: TGTGCCACCACCCTCGGGACTAGCGGGAGGGGGAGCACAGATACGCAGTATTTT.

The chain combines TRBV3-1 with TRBJ2-7; TRBD1 aligns across 9 bases. With V trimmed by 5 bases and J by 4 bases, 6 bases remained unmatched. The CDR3 consists of 14 residues. From germline, CDR1 is LGHDT and CDR2 YNNKEL (reference sequence). CDR3 sequence: CASSSTGQGYEQYF. CDR3 nucleotides: TGTGCCAGCAGCTCGACTGGACAGGGGTACGAGCAGTACTTC.

The chain combines TRBV30 with TRBJ2-7; 9 nucleotides match TRBD1. The V segment lost 1 base and the J segment 6 bases; nucleotides outside the gene matches: 10. CDR3 size: 15 residues. Looked up from germline, CDR1 is GTSNPN and CDR2 is SVGIG (reference sequence). This chain's CDR3 is CAWSGMTGGSVEQYF. The CDR3 coding sequence is TGTGCCTGGAGTGGAATGACAGGGGGGTCGGTCGAGCAGTACTTC.

This clonotype was detected many times. The chain employs TRBV11-2 and TRBJ2-2; D remains unclear. The CDR3 spans 14 residues. Germline lookup yields CDR1 SGHAT and CDR2 FQNNGV. V was shortened by 0 bases and J by 4 bases, with 6 bases between the two germline ends. This CDR3 reads CASSLETITGELFF. CDR3 coding DNA: TGTGCCAGCAGCTTAGAAACCATCACCGGGGAGCTGTTTTTT.